A selection of T cell receptor beta chains follows, all from one sample in a study of OX40 agonist ivuxolimab in advanced cancers. Profiling relied on immunoSEQ multiplex PCR, and the TCRdb table lists in-frame clones only, not all of them. This table has about 62,000 clones, 80% to 95% appearing once. Material: CD4+ or CD8+ T cells sorted from blood, obtained in a trial of the OX40 agonist ivuxolimab. The source is an adult with an advanced solid tumor such as melanoma, head and neck, liver or kidney cancer. CDR3s leave out the opening cysteine and the closing phenylalanine or tryptophan. For some rows the clone size is stated as once, few or many, or as a class when expanded; others skip it.

V: TRBV5-6
size: NA
CDR3: ASTLRTGGTGSYEQY

V: TRBV6-6
size: NA
CDR3: ASSLGRQETQY

V: TRBV5-1
size: NA
CDR3: ASSPFGVTEAF

V: TRBV4-2
size: NA
CDR3: ASTLHGQGKNIQY

V: TRBV19
size: NA
CDR3: ASSIATGRTYEQY

V: TRBV4-1
size: NA
CDR3: ASSQGLAGTYEQY

V: TRBV4-3
size: NA
CDR3: ASSQGKWNEQY

V: TRBV7-7
size: NA
CDR3: ASSLEAGTDTQY

V: TRBV5-4
size: once
CDR3: ASSRTGENEKLF

V: TRBV5-6
size: NA
CDR3: ASSLGDSGNTIY

V: TRBV28
size: NA
CDR3: ASSFARGEKLF

V: TRBV2
size: NA
CDR3: ASAWTSHEQY

V: TRBV5-5
size: once
CDR3: ASSLNTGAAYNEQF

V: TRBV6-5
size: NA
CDR3: ASSQDRTNYGYT

V: TRBV7-9
size: NA
CDR3: ASSRLAGGPDEQF

V: TRBV27
size: NA
CDR3: ASSLSGQVWY

V: TRBV27
size: NA
CDR3: ASGFPGQPTEAF

V: TRBV11-2
size: NA
CDR3: ASSQALAGGADTQY

V: TRBV2
size: once
CDR3: ASRDEMGTSGSPEQF

V: TRBV7-9
size: NA
CDR3: ASSTPYGQTGNTIY

V: TRBV9
size: NA
CDR3: ASSVGDSGAYEQY

V: TRBV7-9
size: NA
CDR3: ASSSPTIRYEQY

V: TRBV21-1
size: medium-sized
CDR3: ASSKDTYEQY

V: TRBV7-9
size: NA
CDR3: ASSALSGVGELF

V: TRBV20-1
size: NA
CDR3: SAKSSDEQF

V: TRBV6-6
size: once
CDR3: ASSYLGGNQPQH

V: TRBV7-2
size: NA
CDR3: ASSLGGGVEQF

V: TRBV2
size: NA
CDR3: ASSETGKMNTEAF

V: TRBV29-1
size: NA
CDR3: SVVSGELF

V: TRBV25-1
size: NA
CDR3: ASRLGQGVGGGETQY

V: TRBV5-6
size: NA
CDR3: ASSFQSLNEKLF

V: TRBV27
size: NA
CDR3: ASSGLEFTDTQY

V: TRBV10-3
size: NA
CDR3: AISDADQTQETQY

V: TRBV29-1
size: NA
CDR3: SVPGQTIYEQY

V: TRBV4-3
size: NA
CDR3: ASSQVWTGPDYEQY

V: TRBV27
size: NA
CDR3: ASSWAGPSYEQY

V: TRBV7-6
size: NA
CDR3: ASSLAGLGYT

V: TRBV12-5
size: NA
CDR3: ASGFQAGGSYEQY

V: TRBV7-6
size: NA
CDR3: ASSLVVEGGERRADEQF

V: TRBV2
size: NA
CDR3: ATLTPGRNIQY

V: TRBV29-1
size: NA
CDR3: SVAGLAGGLSSYEQY

V: TRBV7-9
size: NA
CDR3: ASSLQRVGGYT

V: TRBV6-1
size: NA
CDR3: ASSEGPGSGEKLF

V: TRBV7-9
size: few
CDR3: ASSPGGNEQF

V: TRBV11-2
size: NA
CDR3: ASRTQKFFNPQETQY

V: TRBV27
size: NA
CDR3: ASSPGPNTEAF

V: TRBV7-2
size: NA
CDR3: ASSPPEGQPSYNEQF

V: TRBV27
size: NA
CDR3: ASSWGPESNEQF

V: TRBV6-5
size: NA
CDR3: ASSYSFADGYT

V: TRBV9
size: NA
CDR3: ASSVDRNTIY

V: TRBV7-9
size: NA
CDR3: ASSLSLAGGNEQF

V: TRBV5-1
size: NA
CDR3: ASSLPRGDEQF

V: TRBV7-2
size: NA
CDR3: ASSLDNSQPQH